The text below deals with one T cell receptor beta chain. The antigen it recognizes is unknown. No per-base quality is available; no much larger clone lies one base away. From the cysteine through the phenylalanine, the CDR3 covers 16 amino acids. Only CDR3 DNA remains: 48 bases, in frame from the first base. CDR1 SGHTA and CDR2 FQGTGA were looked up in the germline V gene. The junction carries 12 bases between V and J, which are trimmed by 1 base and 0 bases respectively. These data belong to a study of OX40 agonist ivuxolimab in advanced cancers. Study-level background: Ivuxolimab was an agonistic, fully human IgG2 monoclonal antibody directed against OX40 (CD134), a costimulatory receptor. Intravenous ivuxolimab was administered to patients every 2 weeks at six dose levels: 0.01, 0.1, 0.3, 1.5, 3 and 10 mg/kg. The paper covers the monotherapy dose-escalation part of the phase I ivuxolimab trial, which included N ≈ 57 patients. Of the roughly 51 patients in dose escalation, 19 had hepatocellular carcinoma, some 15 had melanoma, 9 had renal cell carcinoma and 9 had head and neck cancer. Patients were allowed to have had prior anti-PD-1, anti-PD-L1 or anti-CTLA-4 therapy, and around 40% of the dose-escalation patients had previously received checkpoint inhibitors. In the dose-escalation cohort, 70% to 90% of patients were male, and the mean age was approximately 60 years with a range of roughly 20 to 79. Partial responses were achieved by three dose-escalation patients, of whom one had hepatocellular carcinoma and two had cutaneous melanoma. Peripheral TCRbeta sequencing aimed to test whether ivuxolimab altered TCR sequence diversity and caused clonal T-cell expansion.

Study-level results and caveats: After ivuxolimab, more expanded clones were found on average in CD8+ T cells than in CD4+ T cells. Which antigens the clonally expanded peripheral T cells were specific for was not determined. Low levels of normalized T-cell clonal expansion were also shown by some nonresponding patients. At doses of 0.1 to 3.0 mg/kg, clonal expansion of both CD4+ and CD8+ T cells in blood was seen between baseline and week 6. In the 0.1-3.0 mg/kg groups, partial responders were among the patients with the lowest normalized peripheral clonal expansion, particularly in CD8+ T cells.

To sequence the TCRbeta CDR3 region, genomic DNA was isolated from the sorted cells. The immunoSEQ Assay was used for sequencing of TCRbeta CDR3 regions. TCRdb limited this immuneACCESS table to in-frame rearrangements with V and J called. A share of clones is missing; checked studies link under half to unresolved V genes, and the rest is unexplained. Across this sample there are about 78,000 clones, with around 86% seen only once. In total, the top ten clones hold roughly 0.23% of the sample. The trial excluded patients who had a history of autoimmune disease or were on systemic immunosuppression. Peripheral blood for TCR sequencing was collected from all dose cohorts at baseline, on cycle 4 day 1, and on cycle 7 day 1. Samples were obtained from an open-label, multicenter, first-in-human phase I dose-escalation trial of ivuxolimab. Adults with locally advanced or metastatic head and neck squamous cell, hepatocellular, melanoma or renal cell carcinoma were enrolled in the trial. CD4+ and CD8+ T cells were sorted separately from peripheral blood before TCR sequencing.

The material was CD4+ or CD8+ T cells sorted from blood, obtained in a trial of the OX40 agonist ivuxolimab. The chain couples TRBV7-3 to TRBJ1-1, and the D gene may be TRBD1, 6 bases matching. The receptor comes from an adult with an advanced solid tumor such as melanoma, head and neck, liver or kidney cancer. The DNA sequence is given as TGTGCCAGCAGCTTAAACTCGCCAGGGGTGAACACTGAAGCTTTCTTT. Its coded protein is CASSLNSPGVNTEAFF.